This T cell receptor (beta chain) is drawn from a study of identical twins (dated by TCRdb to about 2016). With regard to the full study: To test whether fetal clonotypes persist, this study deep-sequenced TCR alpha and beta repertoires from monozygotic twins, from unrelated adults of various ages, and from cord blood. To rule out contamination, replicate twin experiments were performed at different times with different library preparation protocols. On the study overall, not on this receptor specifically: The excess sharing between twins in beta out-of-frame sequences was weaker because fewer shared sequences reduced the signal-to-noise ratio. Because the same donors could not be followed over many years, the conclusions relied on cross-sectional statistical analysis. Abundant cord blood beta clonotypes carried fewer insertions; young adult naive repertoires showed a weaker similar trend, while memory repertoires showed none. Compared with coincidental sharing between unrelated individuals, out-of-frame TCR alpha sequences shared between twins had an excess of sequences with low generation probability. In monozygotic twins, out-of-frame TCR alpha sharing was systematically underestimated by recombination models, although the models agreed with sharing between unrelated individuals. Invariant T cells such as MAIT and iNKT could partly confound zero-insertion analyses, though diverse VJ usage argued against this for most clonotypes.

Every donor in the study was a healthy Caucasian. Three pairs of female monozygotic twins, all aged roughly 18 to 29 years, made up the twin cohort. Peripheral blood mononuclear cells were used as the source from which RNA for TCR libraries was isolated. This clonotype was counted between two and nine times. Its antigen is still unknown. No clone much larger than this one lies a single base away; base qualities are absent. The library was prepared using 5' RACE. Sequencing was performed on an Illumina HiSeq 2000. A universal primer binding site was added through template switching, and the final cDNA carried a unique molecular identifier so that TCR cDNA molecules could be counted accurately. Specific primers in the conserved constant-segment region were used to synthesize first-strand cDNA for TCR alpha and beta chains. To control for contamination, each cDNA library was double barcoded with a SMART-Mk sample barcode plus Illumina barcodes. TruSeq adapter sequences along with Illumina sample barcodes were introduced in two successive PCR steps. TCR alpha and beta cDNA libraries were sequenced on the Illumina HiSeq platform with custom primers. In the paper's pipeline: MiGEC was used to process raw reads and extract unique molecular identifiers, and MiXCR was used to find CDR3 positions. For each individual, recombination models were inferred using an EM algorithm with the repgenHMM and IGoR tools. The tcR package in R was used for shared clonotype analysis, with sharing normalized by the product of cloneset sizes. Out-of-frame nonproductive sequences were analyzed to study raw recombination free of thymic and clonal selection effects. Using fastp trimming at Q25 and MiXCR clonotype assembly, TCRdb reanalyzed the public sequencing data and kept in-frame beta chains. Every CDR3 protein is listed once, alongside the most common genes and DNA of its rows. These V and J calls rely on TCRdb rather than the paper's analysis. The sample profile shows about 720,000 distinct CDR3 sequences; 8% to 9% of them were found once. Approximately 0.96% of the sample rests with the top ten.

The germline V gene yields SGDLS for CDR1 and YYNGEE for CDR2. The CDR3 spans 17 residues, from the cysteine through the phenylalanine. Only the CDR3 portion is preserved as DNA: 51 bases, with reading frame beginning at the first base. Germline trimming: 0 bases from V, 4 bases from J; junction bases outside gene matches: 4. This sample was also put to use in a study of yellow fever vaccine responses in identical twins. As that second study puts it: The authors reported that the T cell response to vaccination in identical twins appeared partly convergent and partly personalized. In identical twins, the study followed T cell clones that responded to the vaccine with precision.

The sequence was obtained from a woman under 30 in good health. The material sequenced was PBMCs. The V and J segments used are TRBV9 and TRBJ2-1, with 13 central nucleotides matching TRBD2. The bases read TGTGCCAGCAGCGTAGGTTCGGGACTAGCGGGGTACAATGAGCAGTTCTTC. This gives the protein CASSVGSGLAGYNEQFF.